This T cell receptor (beta chain) was found in a study of T cells in narcolepsy. On the study more broadly: Donors had narcolepsy type 1 or type 2, or were healthy controls. Study-wide findings and caveats: Autoreactive HCRT-specific and TRIB2-specific clonotypes were marked in same-patient CSF-versus-blood CD4+ comparisons. In some patient and control memory CD4+ samples, autoreactive clones were absent. Autoreactive clonotypes reportedly recurred in blood of same and different patients, not controls.

Data came from immunoSEQ multiplex PCR; TCRdb stores just in-frame clones and leaves some out. Here the sample spans roughly 25,000 clones, just over 60% being singletons. V shed 1 base, J shed 7 bases, and the junction held 4 bases outside the gene matches. From germline, CDR1 is GTSNPN and CDR2 SVGIG (reference sequence). The length of the CDR3 is 13 residues. About this clone itself: Its matching antigen is unknown.

The V call is TRBV30, the J call TRBJ1-5, with 7 nucleotides matching TRBD1. The clonotype comes from a human donor in good health. Sequenced input: memory (CD45RA-) CD4+ T cells from blood. The CDR3: CAWSGTGQQPQHF. DNA for the CDR3: TGTGCCTGGAGTGGGACAGGTCAGCAGCCCCAGCATTTT.